This TCR beta chain was retrieved from a study of T cells in Graves' hyperthyroidism and ophthalmopathy (dated by TCRdb to the late 2010s). Notes on the research overall: To identify distinguishing TCR V-J signatures, a discovery cohort of about 95 patients was used, comprising 40 to 45 with Graves' ophthalmopathy and 57 with stable Graves' hyperthyroidism. An independent validation cohort of around 19 hyperthyroidism patients and about 16 patients who later progressed to ophthalmopathy tested prospective prediction of ophthalmopathy. TCR Vbeta CDR3 sequencing of 130 to 150 peripheral blood samples (approximately 44 ophthalmopathy, 75 hyperthyroidism and roughly 17 progressor patients) is reported in the paper. For training and testing, the 100 or so patients in the discovery cohort were randomly divided in a 7:3 ratio. After blood sampling, hyperthyroidism patients were treated with methimazole at a starting dose of 30 mg daily, and ophthalmopathy patients were treated with high-dose intravenous methylprednisolone. The study also compared thyroid tissue and blood T-cell repertoires from several Graves' hyperthyroidism patients. What the authors observed across the whole study: In validation, progression to ophthalmopathy was predicted by the model with 55% to 71% sensitivity and roughly 72% specificity, a median of approximately 6.5 months before onset. Blood samples also contained most of the expanded thyroid clonotypes (frequency above 0.001), which suggests that blood repertoires may reflect thyroid immune responses. No statistical method was used to fix the sample size in advance, and group allocation was not hidden from the investigators. A model built on a 13 V-J signature distinguished ophthalmopathy from stable hyperthyroidism, reaching approximately 89% sensitivity and around 81% specificity in cross-validation and 80%/75% in testing.

Exclusion was applied to patients with uncontrolled infections, other autoimmune diseases, pregnancy or lactation. Diagnoses were established on the basis of clinical symptoms, serum thyroxine and TRAb, thyroid ultrasound, and orbital computed tomography. Total RNA was extracted with Trizol reagent, and quality was checked on an Agilent 2100 Bioanalyzer. The TCR beta CDR3 regions were amplified from RNA transcripts. The TCR CDR3 was subjected to a first round of RT-PCR using the HTBI primer set and the Qiagen OneStep RT-PCR kit. Libraries were constructed in a second round of multiplex PCR, after which size selection and purification were performed. Sequencing of the libraries was done on an Illumina HiSeq2000 using paired-end 100 bp reads. Per the source publication's procedure: SOAPnuke was used to process the raw data, with reads discarded if the reads contained adapters or uncalled bases, had a mean Phred below 15, or lacked an exact constant-primer or identifier match. High-quality paired reads were merged using COPE v1.2.5, and each unique nucleotide sequence was defined as a clonotype. MiTCR v1.1 was used to align the clonotypes against IMGT TRBV, TRBD and TRBJ reference segments. The analysis included only V-J combinations with a frequency above 0.0001, which together covered more than 98% of the repertoires. A TCS score was defined as the ratio of F50 (clonal expansion) to E x V (chaos), with BLOSUM62-based TCRdist applied between CDR3 peptides within each V-J. Welch's t-statistics and random forest reduced 514 V-J features to under 15, which were used in a naive Bayes classifier (R e1071). The Morisita-Horn index was used to measure how similar the thyroid and blood repertoires were. TCRdb trimmed the raw reads at Q25, called clones with MiXCR and kept productive beta chains. Rows with a matching CDR3 protein are joined into one entry that keeps the most common DNA and genes. The V and J calls and clone size come from TCRdb's table, not from the authors' own analysis. This sample comprises hundreds of thousands of distinct CDR3 sequences, just under 45% of them detected only once. In total, the top ten clones hold approximately 6.8% of the sample.

From the cysteine through the phenylalanine, the CDR3 covers 13 amino acids. Just CDR3 DNA is preserved here, 39 bases in frame from base 1. At the junction V is shortened by 7 bases and J by 5 bases, with 14 bases in between. The germline V gene sets CDR1 to SQVTM and CDR2 to ANQGSEA. About this clonotype itself: Its antigen is still unknown. Within one base of it there is no much larger clone, and no base qualities were kept.

Rearrangement joined TRBV29-1 to TRBJ1-4; TRBD1 is a possible D gene, resting on 6 matching bases. The TCR was taken from an adult man with Graves' disease, either hyperthyroidism or ophthalmopathy (not recorded which). Sequenced material: peripheral blood or thyroid tissue (not recorded which). The CDR3 in this case is CSGRTAQNEKLFF. The DNA sequence is given as TGCAGCGGGAGGACAGCGCAGAATGAAAAACTGTTTTTT.